The rows below give T cell receptor beta chains drawn from one sample of a study of monozygotic twins with inflammatory bowel disease. TCRdb re-called the 5' RACE reads; every CDR3 protein appears as one record, without DNA. The listing contains fewer than 200,000 distinct CDR3 sequences. Sequenced sample: blood. The source is a human donor with ulcerative colitis or Crohn's disease, or a healthy co-twin of an affected twin (not recorded which). Each CDR3 is given with its conserved first and last residue. Fields, in order: V gene, J gene, CDR3 protein.

V: TRBV7-2; J: TRBJ2-3; CDR3: CASRLDSGRTDTQYF
V: TRBV5-4; J: TRBJ2-4; CDR3: CASSLAGVAKNIQYF
V: TRBV9; J: TRBJ2-2; CDR3: CASSVPGGSGNRFTGELFF
V: TRBV7-2; J: TRBJ2-3; CDR3: CASSPNPTSTDTQYF
V: TRBV5-5; J: TRBJ1-1; CDR3: CASSLRTGDTEAFF
V: TRBV4-3; J: TRBJ1-5; CDR3: CASSQSPTVRQPQHF
V: TRBV20-1; J: TRBJ1-1; CDR3: CRARRRLNTEAFF
V: TRBV6-5; J: TRBJ1-1; CDR3: CASSYSRTGNTEAFF
V: TRBV3-1; J: TRBJ1-2; CDR3: CASSPRGQGARGGYTF
V: TRBV5-1; J: TRBJ2-7; CDR3: CASSLDSHHEQYF
V: TRBV6-6; J: TRBJ2-1; CDR3: CASSFLNNEQFF
V: TRBV20-1; J: TRBJ1-2; CDR3: CSARDRINYGYTF
V: TRBV12-3/TRBV12-4; J: TRBJ2-2; CDR3: CASSRGGLTGELFF
V: TRBV24-1; J: TRBJ2-3; CDR3: CATSDLTGGGDTQYF
V: TRBV5-1; J: TRBJ2-7; CDR3: CASSPLRQGETYEQYF